This T cell receptor (beta chain) was obtained from a study of T cell repertoires in cytomegalovirus infection (dated by TCRdb to between 2019 and 2020). With regard to the full study: Peptide stimulations targeted recently identified HLA-C-restricted CMV epitopes, whose presentation resists viral immunomodulation, together with well-studied HLA-B-restricted epitopes. The HLA type of each donor mattered for the analysis, because public TCR beta signatures pointed to carriage of CMV infection along with the matching HLA type.

The cysteine opens and the phenylalanine closes a CDR3 of 20 amino acids. The DNA shown is the 60-base CDR3, in frame from base 1. Looking up the germline V gene (reference sequence) yields CDR1 SEHNR and CDR2 FQNEAQ. Compared with germline, V lacks 5 bases and J lacks 0 bases; bases without a gene match: 14. In the paper's terms, the treatment or condition label means: in vitro stimulation with specific CMV peptide epitopes to enrich CMV-specific T cells. As regards this clonotype: The clone's antigen remains unknown. Base qualities are not provided; no much larger clone lies one nucleotide away.

The data were produced on an Illumina HiSeq 1500. TCRdb handled the public reads itself, with Q25 trimming in fastp and clone calling in MiXCR, and kept productive beta chains. Every CDR3 protein is listed once, alongside the most common genes and DNA of its rows. This sample holds roughly 570,000 distinct CDR3 sequences; roughly 43% were observed only once. The ten largest clones capture 48% of the sample. Results the study describes overall, beyond this receptor: The ex vivo response was dominated by HLA-C-restricted CMV-specific TCR beta clonotypes, and the single most frequent clonotype in two of eight donors was supplied by these HLA-C-restricted clonotypes. In both this cohort and an independent cohort of 352 donors, the cumulative frequency of public TCR beta family members distinguished carriers of CMV infection plus the relevant HLA type.

The sequence was obtained from a human donor in good health (CMV status not recorded). Some clones in this sample may be carry-over from other donors' samples. The sequenced sample was cultured PBMCs, obtained from culture after CMV antigen stimulation. Rearrangement joined TRBV7-9 to TRBJ2-2; 11 junctional bases match TRBD2. The CDR3 region has the sequence CASSPILLAGDSANTGELFF. The bases read TGTGCCAGCAGCCCCATCTTACTAGCGGGGGATTCCGCGAACACCGGGGAGCTGTTTTTT. The variable domain in full, with residues beyond the CDR3 obtained from the reference TRBV7-9 and TRBJ2-2 genes, is DTGVSQNPRHKITKRGQNVTFRCDPISEHNRLYWYRQTLGQGPEFLTYFQNEAQLEKSRLLSDRFSAERPKGSFSTLEIQRTEQGDSAMYLCASSPILLAGDSANTGELFFGEGSRLTVL.